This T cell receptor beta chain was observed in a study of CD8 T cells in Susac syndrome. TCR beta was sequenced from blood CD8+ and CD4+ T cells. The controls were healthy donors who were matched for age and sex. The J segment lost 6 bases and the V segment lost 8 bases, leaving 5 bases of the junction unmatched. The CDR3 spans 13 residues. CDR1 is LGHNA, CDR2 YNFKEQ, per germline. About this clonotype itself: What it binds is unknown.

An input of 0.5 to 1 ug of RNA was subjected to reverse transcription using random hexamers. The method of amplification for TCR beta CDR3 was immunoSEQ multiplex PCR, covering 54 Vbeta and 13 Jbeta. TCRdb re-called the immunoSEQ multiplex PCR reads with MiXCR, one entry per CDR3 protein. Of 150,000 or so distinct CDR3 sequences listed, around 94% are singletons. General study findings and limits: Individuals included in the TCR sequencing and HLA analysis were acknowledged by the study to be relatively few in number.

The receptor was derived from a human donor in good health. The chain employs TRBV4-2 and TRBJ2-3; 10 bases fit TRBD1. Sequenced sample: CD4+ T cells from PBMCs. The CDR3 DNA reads TGTGCCAGCGGAGACAGGGGGCAGGATACGCAGTATTTT. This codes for CASGDRGQDTQYF.